This T cell receptor beta chain appears in the sequencing data of a study of blood T cell repertoires in COVID-19. Study information: From the United States, Italy and Spain came samples of acute and convalescent COVID-19. PBMCs, B-cell-depleted T cells, or T cells were the source of the cDNA or gDNA that made up the material.

Germline V gene data show CDR1 as LGHNA and CDR2 as YSLEER. The CDR3 runs 15 residues. V gave up 1 base and J gave up 0 bases, with 10 bases separating them. Participant age was about 18 to 89 years, and participants resided in fewer than 25 US areas. In assigning cohorts, the study relied on participant-reported clinical history. Sequencing used immunoSEQ multiplex PCR; TCRdb keeps in-frame clones, though not all of them. The table shows 150,000 to 250,000 clones, with around 82% occurring only once. The specimen was PBMCs or T cells enriched from blood (not recorded which). V is TRBV4-3 and J is TRBJ2-7; D is possibly TRBD1 (6 bases). This receptor was identified in a man between 40 and 49 years old who had recovered from COVID-19. The CDR3 loop reads CASSQAQGFSYEQYF. Here the CDR3 DNA reads TGCGCCAGCAGCCAAGCACAGGGTTTCTCCTACGAGCAGTACTTC.